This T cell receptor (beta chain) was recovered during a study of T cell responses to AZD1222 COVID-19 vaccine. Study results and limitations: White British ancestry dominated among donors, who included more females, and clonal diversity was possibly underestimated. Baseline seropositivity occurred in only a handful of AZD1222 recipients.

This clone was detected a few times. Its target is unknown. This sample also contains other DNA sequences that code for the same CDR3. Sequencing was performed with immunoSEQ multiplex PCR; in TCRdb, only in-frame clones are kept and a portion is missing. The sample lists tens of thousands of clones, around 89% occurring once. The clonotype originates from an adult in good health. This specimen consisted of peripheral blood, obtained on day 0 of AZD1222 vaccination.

The CDR3 protein is CASGLGGGNTEAFF. The CDR3 DNA is TGTGCTAGTGGTCTTGGGGGGGGAAACACTGAAGCTTTCTTT. The rearrangement links TRBV12-5 to TRBJ1-1, with D possibly TRBD1 on 5 matching bases. CDR3 length: 14 residues. Between the trimmed V and J ends, which lost 5 bases and 2 bases, there was a span of 12 bases. Germline V gene sequence: CDR1 LGHNT, CDR2 FRNRAP. The full variable domain, with the rest looked up from reference TRBV12-5 and TRBJ1-1, is DARVTQTPRHKVTEMGQEVTMRCQPILGHNTVFWYRQTMMQGLELLAYFRNRAPLDDSGMPKDRFSAEMPDATLATLKIQPSEPRDSAVYFCASGLGGGNTEAFFGQGTRLTVV.